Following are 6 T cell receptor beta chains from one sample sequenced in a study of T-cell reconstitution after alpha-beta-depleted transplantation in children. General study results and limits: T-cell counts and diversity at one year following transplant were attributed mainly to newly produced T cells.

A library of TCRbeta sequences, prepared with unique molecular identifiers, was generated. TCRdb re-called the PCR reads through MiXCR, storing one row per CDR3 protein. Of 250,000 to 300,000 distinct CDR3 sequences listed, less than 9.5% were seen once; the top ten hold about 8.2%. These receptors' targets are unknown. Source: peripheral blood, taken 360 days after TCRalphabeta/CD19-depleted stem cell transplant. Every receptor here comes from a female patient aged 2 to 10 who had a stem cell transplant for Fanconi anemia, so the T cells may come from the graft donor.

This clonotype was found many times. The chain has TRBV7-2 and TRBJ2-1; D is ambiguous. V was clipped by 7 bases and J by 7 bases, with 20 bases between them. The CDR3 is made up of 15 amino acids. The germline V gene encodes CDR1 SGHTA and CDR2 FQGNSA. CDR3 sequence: CASNLFPIGQNEQFF. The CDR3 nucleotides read TGTGCCAGCAACCTATTCCCCATAGGCCAGAATGAGCAGTTCTTC.

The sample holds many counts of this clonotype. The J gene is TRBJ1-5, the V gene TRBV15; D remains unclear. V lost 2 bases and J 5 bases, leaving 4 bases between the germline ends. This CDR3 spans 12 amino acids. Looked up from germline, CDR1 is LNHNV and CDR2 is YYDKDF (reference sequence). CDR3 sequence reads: CATSRPDQPQHF. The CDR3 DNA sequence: TGTGCCACCAGCAGACCCGATCAGCCCCAGCATTTT.

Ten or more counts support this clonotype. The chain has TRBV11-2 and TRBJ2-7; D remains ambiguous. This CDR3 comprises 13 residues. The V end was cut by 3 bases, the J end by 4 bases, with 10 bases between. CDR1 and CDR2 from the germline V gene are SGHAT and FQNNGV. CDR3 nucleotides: TGTGCCAGCAGCTTGGGGTGGGAATACGAGCAGTACGTC. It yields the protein CASSLGWEYEQYV.

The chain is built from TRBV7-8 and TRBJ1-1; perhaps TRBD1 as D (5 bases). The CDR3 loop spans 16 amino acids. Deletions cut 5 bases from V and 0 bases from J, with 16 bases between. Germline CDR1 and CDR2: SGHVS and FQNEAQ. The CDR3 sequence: CASSPYRGGVNTEAFF. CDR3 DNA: TGTGCCAGCAGCCCGTATCGGGGGGGGGTGAACACTGAAGCTTTCTTT.

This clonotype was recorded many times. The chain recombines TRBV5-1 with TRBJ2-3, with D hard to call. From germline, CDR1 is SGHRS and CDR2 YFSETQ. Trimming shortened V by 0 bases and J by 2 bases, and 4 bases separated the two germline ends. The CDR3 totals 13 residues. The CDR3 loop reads CASSLAHTDTQYF. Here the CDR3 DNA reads TGCGCCAGCAGCTTGGCCCACACAGATACGCAGTATTTT.

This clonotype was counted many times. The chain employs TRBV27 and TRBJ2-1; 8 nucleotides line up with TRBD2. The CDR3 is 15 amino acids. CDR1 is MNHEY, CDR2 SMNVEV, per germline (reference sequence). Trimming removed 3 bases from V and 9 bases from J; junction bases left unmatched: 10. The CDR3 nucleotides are TGTGCCAGCAGTTTTTCTTTTCTGGCGGGAGGTGAGCAGTTCTTC. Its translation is CASSFSFLAGGEQFF.